These 31 T cell receptor beta chains were all obtained from the same sample, sequenced in a study of T cells in Graves' hyperthyroidism and ophthalmopathy. RNA transcripts were the template for amplifying TCR beta CDR3 regions. First-round RT-PCR with HTBI primers amplified the TCR CDR3 region. TCRdb used MiXCR to reprocess the multiplex PCR reads, holding one entry per CDR3 protein. The table lists 500,000 to 750,000 distinct CDR3 sequences, around 16% of them singletons. The sample was blood. The receptor source for this set is a woman aged 30 to 39 with Graves' hyperthyroidism.

This clonotype was picked up many times. This chain links TRBV28 with TRBJ2-7; 8 bases fit TRBD1. Looked up from germline, CDR1 is MDHEN and CDR2 is SYDVKM. This CDR3 is 16 amino acids long. With 2 bases clipped from V and 3 bases from J, the junction kept 9 bases outside the gene matches. Here the CDR3 reads CASSLGGQGRYYEQYF. The CDR3 DNA reads TGTGCCAGCAGTTTAGGAGGACAGGGCCGGTACTACGAGCAGTACTTC.

The rearrangement joins TRBV7-2 to TRBJ1-6; D remains ambiguous. CDR3 size: 16 residues. V was shortened by 1 base and J by 0 bases, with 7 bases between the two germline ends. CDR1 is SGHTA and CDR2 is FQGNSA in the germline V gene. CDR3 protein: CASSLDLSSYNSPLHF. In nucleotides, the CDR3 is TGTGCCAGCAGCTTAGACCTAAGCTCCTATAATTCACCCCTCCACTTT.

This clonotype was counted between two and nine times. This chain connects TRBV7-8 to TRBJ2-5; no reliable D call. Germline V lookup: CDR1 SGHVS, CDR2 FQNEAQ. The V end was cut by 2 bases, the J end by 4 bases, with 14 bases between. This CDR3 region has 15 residues. The CDR3: CASSLSFSIGETQYF. Written as DNA, the CDR3 is TGTGCCAGCAGCTTAAGTTTCTCGATTGGAGAGACCCAGTACTTC.

This chain joins TRBV6-2 or TRBV6-3 and TRBJ2-1, with D perhaps matching TRBD2 (5 bases). V dropped 8 bases and J dropped 10 bases, with 24 bases sitting between them. The CDR3 covers 15 residues. Germline loops: CDR1 MNHEY, CDR2 SVGEGT. This chain's CDR3 is CASGPWAGSGWEQFF. CDR3 nucleotides: TGTGCCAGCGGGCCGTGGGCAGGCTCGGGGTGGGAGCAGTTCTTC.

In its sample, this clonotype was seen a few times. The genes are TRBV11-2 and TRBJ2-1; D is unresolved. The germline V gene encodes CDR1 SGHAT and CDR2 FQNNGV. V lost 0 bases to trimming and J lost 2 bases, with 5 bases between them. The CDR3 loop spans 14 amino acids. As DNA, the CDR3 is TGTGCCAGCAGCTTAGAAATAACCTACAATGAGCAGTTCTTC. Protein product: CASSLEITYNEQFF.

The rearrangement links TRBV28 to TRBJ2-1; TRBD1 aligns across 7 bases. The V gene's germline CDR1 is MDHEN and CDR2 SYDVKM. CDR3 length: 15 residues. After removal of 5 bases from V and 2 bases from J, the junction contained 6 bases not matched to a gene. CDR3 amino acids: CASSRDSLPYNEQFF. CDR3 bases: TGTGCCAGCAGTAGGGACAGTCTCCCCTACAATGAGCAGTTCTTC.

Many counts were recorded for this clonotype. The CDR3 nucleotides read TGCAGTGCCCGGACAGACCTGGGGCAGCCCCAGCATTTT. Protein: CSARTDLGQPQHF. The gene calls are TRBV20-1 and TRBJ1-5; tentatively, D is TRBD1 (6 bases). The CDR3 runs to 13 residues. V was clipped by 6 bases and J by 7 bases, with 16 bases between them. CDR1 and CDR2 from the germline V gene are DFQATT and SNEGSKA (reference sequence).

This clonotype came up many times. V and J are TRBV2 and TRBJ2-7; TRBD1 matches 8 bases. This CDR3 has 13 residues. Germline V gene lookup returns CDR1 SNHLY and CDR2 FYNNEI. With V trimmed by 3 bases and J by 5 bases, 3 bases remained unmatched. The CDR3 sequence is CASSDRGRNEQYF. Written as DNA, the CDR3 is TGTGCCAGCAGTGACAGGGGGCGCAACGAGCAGTACTTC.

At least ten counts were recorded for this clonotype. The V and J genes are TRBV12-3 or TRBV12-4 and TRBJ1-4, with a weak D call TRBD1 (6 bases). Trimming left V 6 bases short and J 3 bases short, with 17 bases between. The CDR3 runs 16 residues. The CDR3 DNA follows: TGTGCCAGCAGACCCGAAACAGGGTGGTCTAATGAAAAACTGTTTTTT. This sequence encodes CASRPETGWSNEKLFF.

This clonotype has ten or more counts. The V call is TRBV7-3, the J call TRBJ1-1, with D possibly TRBD1 on 5 matching bases. Germline-derived CDR1 and CDR2 are SGHTA and FQGTGA. This CDR3 has 13 residues. The V end was cut by 2 bases, the J end by 4 bases, with 8 bases between. The CDR3 sequence is CASSLGAITEAFF. In nucleotides, the CDR3 is TGTGCCAGCAGCTTAGGGGCGATCACTGAAGCTTTCTTT.

The chain carries TRBV7-9 and TRBJ2-1; 7 bases align to TRBD1. V shed 7 bases and J 3 bases; nucleotides not matched to a gene: 6. Germline loops: CDR1 SEHNR, CDR2 FQNEAQ (reference sequence). This CDR3 is built from 14 residues. CDR3 coding DNA: TGTGCCAGCACCCGGGACAGCAACTACAATGAGCAGTTCTTC. This translates into CASTRDSNYNEQFF.

This clonotype was seen at least ten times. The chain has TRBV18 and TRBJ2-1; tentatively, D is TRBD2 (5 bases). Per the germline V gene, CDR1 is KGHSH and CDR2 is LQKENI. The length of the CDR3 is 12 residues. Trimming removed 8 bases from V and 4 bases from J, with 9 bases in between. CDR3 residues: CASGGPYNEQFF. The CDR3 nucleotides read TGTGCCAGCGGCGGGCCTTACAATGAGCAGTTCTTC.

J is TRBJ1-3 and V is TRBV4-3; D is perhaps TRBD1 (6 bases). V dropped 3 bases and J dropped 4 bases, with 7 bases sitting between them. The CDR3 is 13 residues long. CDR1 is LGHNA, CDR2 YSLEER, per germline. Here the CDR3 DNA reads TGCGCCAGCAGCCACGGACAGGGAAACACCATATATTTT. This codes for CASSHGQGNTIYF.

This clonotype was observed many times. The chain uses TRBV12-3 or TRBV12-4 and TRBJ1-1, with TRBD1 matching over 7 bases. The CDR3 length is 14 residues. The V segment lost 3 bases and the J segment 5 bases; nucleotides outside the gene matches: 6. CDR3 in amino acids: CASSFQGGWTEAFF. In DNA form, the CDR3 reads TGTGCCAGCAGTTTTCAGGGGGGGTGGACTGAAGCTTTCTTT.

The rearrangement links TRBV27 to TRBJ2-5; 7 nucleotides line up with TRBD2. Trimming at V came to 0 bases and at J to 13 bases, leaving 11 bases not matched to a gene. The CDR3 is 14 residues long. CDR1 is MNHEY, CDR2 SMNVEV, per germline (reference sequence). The CDR3 nucleotides are TGTGCCAGCAGTTTATCCCCCGGAGCGGGACGGTGGTACTTC. Translated, it gives CASSLSPGAGRWYF.

This clonotype was counted at least ten times. The rearrangement uses TRBV6-1 and TRBJ2-7, with no clear D. Trimming pared 6 bases from V and 2 bases from J, leaving 14 bases between. The CDR3 extends over 14 amino acids. CDR1 MNHNS and CDR2 SASEGT come from the germline V gene. The DNA for the CDR3 is TGTGCCAGCAGCTCGCCGCTTGAACCCTACGAGCAGTACTTC. Translation gives CASSSPLEPYEQYF.

This clonotype was seen repeatedly, ten times or more. The chain joins TRBV28 to TRBJ2-7; D is tentatively TRBD1 or TRBD2 (6 bases each). Germline lookup yields CDR1 MDHEN and CDR2 SYDVKM. The V end was cut by 7 bases, the J end by 2 bases, with 21 bases between. CDR3 length: 16 residues. The CDR3 sequence is CASTHPEGGPTYEQYF. CDR3 bases: TGTGCCAGCACCCACCCGGAGGGGGGACCGACCTACGAGCAGTACTTC.

This clonotype was observed many times. CDR3 residues: CASIGGTLDGDTQYF. CDR3 coding DNA: TGTGCCAGCATTGGAGGGACCCTCGACGGAGATACGCAGTATTTT. This rearrangement joins TRBV27 to TRBJ2-3; tentative D call: TRBD2 (6 bases). The ends were cut back, 7 bases at V and 5 bases at J, with 19 bases in the middle. The germline V gene has CDR1 MNHEY and CDR2 SMNVEV (reference sequence). The CDR3 runs 15 residues.

In its sample, this clonotype was seen many times. The chain links TRBV29-1 to TRBJ1-1, with D perhaps TRBD1 (5 bases). V lost 3 bases to trimming and J lost 0 bases, with 20 bases between them. The CDR3 has 17 residues. CDR1 SQVTM and CDR2 ANQGSEA come from the germline V gene. DNA for the CDR3: TGCAGCGTTGAGTCGTCCGGCACAGGACACATGAACACTGAAGCTTTCTTT. It yields the protein CSVESSGTGHMNTEAFF.

This clonotype was seen a handful of times. The V and J genes are TRBV16 and TRBJ2-1, with unresolved D. The length of the CDR3 is 12 residues. The germline gives CDR1 KGHSY, CDR2 FQNENV. The germline V and J ends were trimmed by 5 bases and 5 bases, with 7 bases remaining between them. The CDR3 protein is CASSVKHNEQFF. CDR3 DNA: TGTGCCAGCAGCGTAAAGCACAATGAGCAGTTCTTC.

This clonotype was counted a few times. This chain connects TRBV18 to TRBJ2-5; D is undetermined. There are 18 residues in the CDR3. Trimming left V 3 bases short and J 2 bases short, with 22 bases between. Germline assignment: CDR1 KGHSH and CDR2 LQKENI. Here the CDR3 reads CASSPSRSNSLRQETQYF. CDR3 nucleotide sequence: TGTGCCAGCTCACCCTCCCGCAGCAACTCCCTTCGACAAGAGACCCAGTACTTC.

This clonotype was recorded many times. This chain joins TRBV3-1 and TRBJ1-1, with D possibly being TRBD1 (6 bases). Germline V gene sequence: CDR1 LGHDT, CDR2 YNNKEL (reference sequence). Trimming shortened V by 0 bases and J by 6 bases, and 23 bases separated the two germline ends. This CDR3 spans 18 amino acids. The CDR3 loop reads CASSQDHNTGSVYSEAFF. CDR3 DNA sequence: TGTGCCAGCAGCCAAGACCATAATACAGGGTCGGTTTACTCTGAAGCTTTCTTT.

This clonotype turned up a few times. This rearrangement joins TRBV11-2 to TRBJ2-3; D uncertain. The V end was cut by 9 bases, the J end by 3 bases, with 16 bases between. Germline assignment: CDR1 SGHAT and CDR2 FQNNGV. The CDR3 extends over 14 amino acids. The CDR3 region is CASSISLGTDTQYF. The CDR3 DNA is TGTGCCAGTAGTATTTCTCTCGGGACAGATACGCAGTATTTT.

J is TRBJ2-7 and V is TRBV10-2; D is perhaps TRBD2 (5 bases). Germline V gives CDR1 WSHSY, CDR2 SAAADI. V was pared by 3 bases and J by 5 bases, with 14 bases between. This CDR3 is 14 amino acids long. CDR3: CASSEGGRPHEQYF. In DNA form, the CDR3 reads TGCGCCAGCAGTGAAGGTGGGAGACCCCACGAGCAGTACTTC.

The table lists this clonotype with many counts. The chain recombines TRBV5-1 with TRBJ2-1; unclear D gene. Trimming cost V 3 bases and J 5 bases, with 21 bases left between them. This CDR3 contains 17 residues. The V gene's germline CDR1 is SGHRS and CDR2 YFSETQ. CDR3 in DNA: TGCGCCAGCAGCTCGAAGTCGAAAGGAACCGTGGACAATGAGCAGTTCTTC. Encoded protein: CASSSKSKGTVDNEQFF.

This clonotype was detected ten times or more. The chain has TRBV11-3 and TRBJ2-1; TRBD2 matches at 9 bases. Looked up from germline, CDR1 is SGHNT and CDR2 is YENEEA. V shed 1 base, J shed 7 bases, and the junction held 5 bases outside the gene matches. The CDR3 runs 15 residues. The CDR3 DNA sequence: TGTGCCAGCAGCTTAGGTGCGGGAGGGGTTAATGAGCAGTTCTTC. Translated: CASSLGAGGVNEQFF.

This clonotype was detected a few times. This sequence joins TRBV12-3 or TRBV12-4 and TRBJ2-2; the match to TRBD2 covers 7 bases. The V segment lost 6 bases and the J segment 2 bases; nucleotides outside the gene matches: 12. CDR3 length equals 17 residues. The CDR3 protein is CASSLVGGLRNTGELFF. Here the CDR3 DNA reads TGTGCCAGCAGCCTGGTGGGAGGGCTCCGAAACACCGGGGAGCTGTTTTTT.

This clonotype was detected only a few times. V and J are TRBV4-1 and TRBJ2-2; 7 bases map to TRBD1. Trimming cost V 4 bases and J 0 bases; bases outside gene matches: 14. The CDR3 consists of 19 residues. CDR1 and CDR2 (germline): MGHRA, YSYEKL. In DNA form, the CDR3 reads TGCGCCAGCAGCCGGCCGGGATTACCCGGGACAGCGAACACCGGGGAGCTGTTTTTT. Amino acids: CASSRPGLPGTANTGELFF.

J is TRBJ2-1 and V is TRBV9; possible D gene TRBD1, 6 bases. The CDR3 length is 15 residues. Germline values: CDR1 SGDLS, CDR2 YYNGEE. V was clipped by 0 bases and J by 4 bases, with 11 bases between them. CDR3 loop: CASSVEFRGYNEQFF. The CDR3 DNA reads TGTGCCAGCAGCGTAGAATTCAGGGGTTACAATGAGCAGTTCTTC. Complete variable domain (other parts from reference TRBV9 and TRBJ2-1): DSGVTQTPKHLITATGQRVTLRCSPRSGDLSVYWYQQSLDQGLQFLIQYYNGEERAKGNILERFSAQQFPDLHSELNLSSLELGDSALYFCASSVEFRGYNEQFFGPGTRLTVL.

V gene TRBV29-1 combines with J gene TRBJ2-5; D call uncertain. Germline CDR1 and CDR2: SQVTM and ANQGSEA. The CDR3 contains 11 residues. The V end was cut by 1 base, the J end by 5 bases, with 5 bases between. CDR3: CSVEVRETQYF. CDR3 coding DNA: TGCAGCGTTGAAGTACGCGAGACCCAGTACTTC.

This clonotype was recorded a few times. This sequence joins TRBV3-1 and TRBJ2-1, with 7 nucleotides matching TRBD2. Trimming removed 1 base from V and 8 bases from J; junction bases left unmatched: 14. Germline V gene sequence: CDR1 LGHDT, CDR2 YNNKEL (reference sequence). The CDR3 totals 17 residues. The CDR3 nucleotides read TGTGCCAGCAGCCAAGTGGTACGCGGGAGATCGGGCGATGAGCAGTTCTTC. Its protein product is CASSQVVRGRSGDEQFF.